This T cell receptor (beta chain) came from a study of blood T cell repertoires in COVID-19. Study background: Sites in the United States, Italy and Spain provided acute and convalescent COVID-19 samples. Sources were T cells, B-cell-depleted T cells, or PBMCs; the material itself was cDNA or gDNA.

Source study methods: Amplification of reference gene primers was used by the study to estimate nucleated cell counts. Clones were read by immunoSEQ multiplex PCR, and TCRdb kept only the in-frame ones, dropping some. That table furnishes V, J and clone size, whereas the DNA furnished D and trimming. The table has approximately 60,000 clones, roughly 87% seen once. In Seattle, patients joined the study during active infection and were tracked longitudinally. Trimming removed 2 bases at V and 1 base at J, with 11 bases between. The CDR3 is 15 amino acids. CDR1 and CDR2 from the germline V gene are MNHEY and SVGAGI.

The specimen sequenced was peripheral blood. This clonotype originated in a woman older than 75 with COVID-19, enrolled during active disease. The chain uses TRBV6-5 and TRBJ1-1, with D maybe TRBD1 (5 bases). The CDR3 here is CASSYAGSGNTEAFF. As DNA, the CDR3 is TGTGCCAGCAGTTACGCAGGGTCGGGGAACACTGAAGCTTTCTTT.